This TCR beta chain was found in a study of cytomegalovirus exposure and HLA in healthy donors. A multiplex PCR was run with 60 Vbeta primers and 13 Jbeta primers. Profiling relied on immunoSEQ multiplex PCR, and the TCRdb table lists in-frame clones only, not all of them. The data include about 200,000 clones; the top ten clones carry roughly 0.89%. This CDR3 has 16 amino acids. Germline V lookup: CDR1 PRHDT, CDR2 FYEKMQ (reference sequence). Trimming removed 5 bases from V and 0 bases from J; junction bases left unmatched: 4. Note on this clone: Its specificity is unknown.

General observations from the study: As was reported, the classifier diagnosed cytomegalovirus status with high specificity and sensitivity. Roughly uniform depth of sequencing across donors was assumed in presence/absence analyses.

J is TRBJ1-4 and V is TRBV13; TRBD1 matches 9 bases. This receptor was taken from a young woman in good health and CMV-seropositive. Sequenced input: PBMCs. CDR3 loop: CASSAGQGATNEKLFF. In DNA form, the CDR3 reads TGTGCCAGCAGCGCGGGACAGGGAGCAACTAATGAAAAACTGTTTTTT.